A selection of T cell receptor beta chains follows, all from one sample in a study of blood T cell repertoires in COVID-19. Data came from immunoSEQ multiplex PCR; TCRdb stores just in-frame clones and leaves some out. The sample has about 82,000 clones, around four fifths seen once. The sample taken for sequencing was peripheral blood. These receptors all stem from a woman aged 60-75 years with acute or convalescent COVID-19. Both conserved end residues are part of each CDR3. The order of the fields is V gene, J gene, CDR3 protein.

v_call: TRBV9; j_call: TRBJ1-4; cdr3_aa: CASSVAPLGQGNEKLFF
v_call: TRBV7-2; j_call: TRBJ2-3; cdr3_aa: CASSLADSDTQYF
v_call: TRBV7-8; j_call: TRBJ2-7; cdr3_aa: CASSLGLGKTYEQYF
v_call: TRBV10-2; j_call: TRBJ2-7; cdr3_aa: CASTPSGRAFEQYF
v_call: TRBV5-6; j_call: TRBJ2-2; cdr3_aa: CASSLEPSTGELFF
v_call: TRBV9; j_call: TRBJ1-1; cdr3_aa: CASSPRVNTEAFF
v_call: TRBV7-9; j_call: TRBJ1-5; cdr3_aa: CASSLGRGPYSNQPQHF
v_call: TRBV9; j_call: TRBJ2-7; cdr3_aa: CASSVDNREGYEQYF
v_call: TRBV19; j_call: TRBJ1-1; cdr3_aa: CASSRGSTEAFF
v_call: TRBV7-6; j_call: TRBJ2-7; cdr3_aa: CASSLDIPRQGADYEQYF
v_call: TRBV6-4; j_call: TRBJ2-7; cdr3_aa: CASSVPKREQYF
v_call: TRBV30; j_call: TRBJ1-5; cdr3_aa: CAWSPDSLNQPQHF
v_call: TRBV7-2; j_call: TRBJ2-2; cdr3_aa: CASSPNGLAVSGELFF
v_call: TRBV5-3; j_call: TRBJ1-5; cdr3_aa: CARSLLGQGHQHF
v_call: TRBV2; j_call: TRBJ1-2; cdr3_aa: CASSAGFNYGYTF
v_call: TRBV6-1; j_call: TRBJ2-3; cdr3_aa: CASSDGGSRADTQYF
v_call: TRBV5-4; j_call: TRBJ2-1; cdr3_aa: CASSPGLAGGYEQFF
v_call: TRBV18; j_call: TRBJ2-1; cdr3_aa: CASSLSLADYNEQFF
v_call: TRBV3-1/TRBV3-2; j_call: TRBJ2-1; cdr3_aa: CASRQAGTSGRPNEQFF
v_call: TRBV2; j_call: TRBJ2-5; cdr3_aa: CASKDRGEETQYF